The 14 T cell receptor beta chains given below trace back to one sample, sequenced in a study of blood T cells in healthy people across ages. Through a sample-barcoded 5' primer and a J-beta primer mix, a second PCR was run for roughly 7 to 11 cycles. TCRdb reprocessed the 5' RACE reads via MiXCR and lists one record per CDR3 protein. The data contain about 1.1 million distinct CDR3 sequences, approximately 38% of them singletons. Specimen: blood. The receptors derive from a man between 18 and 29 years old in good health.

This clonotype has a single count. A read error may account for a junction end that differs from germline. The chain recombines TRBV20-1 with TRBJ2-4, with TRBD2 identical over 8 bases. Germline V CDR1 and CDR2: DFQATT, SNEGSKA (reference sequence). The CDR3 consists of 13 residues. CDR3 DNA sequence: TGCAGTGCCACGGGGGGGGAAAAAACCATTCAGTACTTC. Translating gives CSATGGEKTIQYF.

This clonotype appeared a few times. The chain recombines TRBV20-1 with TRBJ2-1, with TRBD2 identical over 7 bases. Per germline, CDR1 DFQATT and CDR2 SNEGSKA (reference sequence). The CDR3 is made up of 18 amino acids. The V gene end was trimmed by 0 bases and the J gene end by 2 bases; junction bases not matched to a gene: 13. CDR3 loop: CSARDGASGEVTYNEQFF. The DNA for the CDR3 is TGCAGTGCTAGAGACGGTGCAAGCGGGGAGGTGACCTACAATGAGCAGTTCTTC.

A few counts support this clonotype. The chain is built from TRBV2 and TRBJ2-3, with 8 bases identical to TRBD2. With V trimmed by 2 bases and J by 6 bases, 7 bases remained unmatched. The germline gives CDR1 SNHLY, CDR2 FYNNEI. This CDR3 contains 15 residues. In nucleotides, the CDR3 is TGTGCCAGCAGTGAAATGGTAGCGGGGTTCGATACGCAGTATTTT. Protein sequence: CASSEMVAGFDTQYF. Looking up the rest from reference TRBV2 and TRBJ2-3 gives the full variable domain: EPEVTQTPSHQVTQMGQEVILRCVPISNHLYFYWYRQILGQKVEFLVSFYNNEISEKSEIFDDQFSVERPDGSNFTLKIRSTKLEDSAMYFCASSEMVAGFDTQYFGPGTRLTVL.

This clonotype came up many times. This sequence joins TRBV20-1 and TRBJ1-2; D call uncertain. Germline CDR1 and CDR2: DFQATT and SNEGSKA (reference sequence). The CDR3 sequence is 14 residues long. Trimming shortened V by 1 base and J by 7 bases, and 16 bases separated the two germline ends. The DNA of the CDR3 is TGCAGTGCTAGAGTCGGTCCGGGGTTTCGTGGCTACACCTTC. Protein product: CSARVGPGFRGYTF.

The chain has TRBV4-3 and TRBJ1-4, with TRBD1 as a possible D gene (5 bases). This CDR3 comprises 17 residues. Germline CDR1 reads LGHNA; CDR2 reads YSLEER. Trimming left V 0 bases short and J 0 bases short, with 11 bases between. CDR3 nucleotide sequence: TGCGCCAGCAGCCAAGAGCTATCGACAGCAACTAATGAAAAACTGTTTTTT. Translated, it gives CASSQELSTATNEKLFF.

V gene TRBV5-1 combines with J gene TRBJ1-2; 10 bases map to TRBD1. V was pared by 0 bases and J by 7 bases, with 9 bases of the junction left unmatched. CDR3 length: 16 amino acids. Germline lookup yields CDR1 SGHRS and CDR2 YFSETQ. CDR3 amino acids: CASSLAHGTGVGGYTF. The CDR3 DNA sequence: TGCGCCAGCAGCTTGGCCCACGGGACAGGGGTGGGTGGCTACACCTTC.

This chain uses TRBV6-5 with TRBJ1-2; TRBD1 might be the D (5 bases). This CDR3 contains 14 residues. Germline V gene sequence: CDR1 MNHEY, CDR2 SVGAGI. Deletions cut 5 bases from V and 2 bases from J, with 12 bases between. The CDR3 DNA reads TGTGCCAGCAGTGACCTGGGACGGAACTATGGCTACACCTTC. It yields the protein CASSDLGRNYGYTF.

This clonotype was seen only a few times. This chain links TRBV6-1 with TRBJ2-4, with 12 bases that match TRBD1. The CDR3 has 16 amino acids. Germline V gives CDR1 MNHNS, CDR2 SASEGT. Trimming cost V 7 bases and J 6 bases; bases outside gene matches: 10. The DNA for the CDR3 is TGTGCCAGCATCCTGGGACAGGGGGCGCCTGGAAACATTCAGTACTTC. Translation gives CASILGQGAPGNIQYF.

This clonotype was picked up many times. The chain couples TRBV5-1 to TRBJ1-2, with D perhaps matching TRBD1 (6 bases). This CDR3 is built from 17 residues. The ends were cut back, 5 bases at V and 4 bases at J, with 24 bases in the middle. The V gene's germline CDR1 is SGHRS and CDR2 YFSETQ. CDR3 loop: CASSRDKDSANSYGYTF. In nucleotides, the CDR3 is TGCGCCAGCAGTCGCGATAAGGACAGCGCTAACTCCTATGGCTACACCTTC.

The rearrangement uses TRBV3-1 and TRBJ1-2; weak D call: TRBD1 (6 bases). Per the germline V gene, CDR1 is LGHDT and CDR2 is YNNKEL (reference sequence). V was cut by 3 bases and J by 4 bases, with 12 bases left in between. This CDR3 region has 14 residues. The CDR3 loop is CASSHGGRPYGYTF. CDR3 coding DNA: TGTGCCAGCAGCCACGGGGGCAGGCCCTATGGCTACACCTTC. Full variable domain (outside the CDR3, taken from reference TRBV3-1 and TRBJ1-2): DTAVSQTPKYLVTQMGNDKSIKCEQNLGHDTMYWYKQDSKKFLKIMFSYNNKELIINETVPNRFSPKSPDKAHLNLHINSLELGDSAVYFCASSHGGRPYGYTFGSGTRLTVV.

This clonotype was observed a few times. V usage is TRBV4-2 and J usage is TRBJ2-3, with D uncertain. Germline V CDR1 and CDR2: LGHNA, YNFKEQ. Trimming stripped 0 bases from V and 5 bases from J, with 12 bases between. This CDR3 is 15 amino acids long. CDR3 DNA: TGTGCCAGCAGCCAAGATCAGGTTTCCGGAGATACGCAGTATTTT. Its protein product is CASSQDQVSGDTQYF.

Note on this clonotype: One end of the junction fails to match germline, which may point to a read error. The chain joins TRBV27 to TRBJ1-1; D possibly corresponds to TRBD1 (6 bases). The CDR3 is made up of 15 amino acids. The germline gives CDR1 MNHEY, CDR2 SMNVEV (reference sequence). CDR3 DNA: TGTGCCAGCAGTTTTATACCGGTCGGGGGCACTGAAACTTTCTTT. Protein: CASSFIPVGGTETFF.

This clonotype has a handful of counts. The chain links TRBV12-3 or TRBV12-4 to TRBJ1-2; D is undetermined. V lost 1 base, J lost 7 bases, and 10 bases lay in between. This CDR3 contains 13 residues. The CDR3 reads CASSLGGEVGYTF. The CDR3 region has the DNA TGTGCCAGCAGTTTAGGGGGAGAAGTTGGCTACACCTTC.

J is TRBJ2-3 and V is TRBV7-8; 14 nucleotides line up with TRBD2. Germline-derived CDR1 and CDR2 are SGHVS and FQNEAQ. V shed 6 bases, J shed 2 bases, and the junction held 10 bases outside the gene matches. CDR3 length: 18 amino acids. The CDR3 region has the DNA TGTGCCAGCAGACAAGGCGGGACTAGCGGGGGCTTCACAGATACGCAGTATTTT. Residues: CASRQGGTSGGFTDTQYF.